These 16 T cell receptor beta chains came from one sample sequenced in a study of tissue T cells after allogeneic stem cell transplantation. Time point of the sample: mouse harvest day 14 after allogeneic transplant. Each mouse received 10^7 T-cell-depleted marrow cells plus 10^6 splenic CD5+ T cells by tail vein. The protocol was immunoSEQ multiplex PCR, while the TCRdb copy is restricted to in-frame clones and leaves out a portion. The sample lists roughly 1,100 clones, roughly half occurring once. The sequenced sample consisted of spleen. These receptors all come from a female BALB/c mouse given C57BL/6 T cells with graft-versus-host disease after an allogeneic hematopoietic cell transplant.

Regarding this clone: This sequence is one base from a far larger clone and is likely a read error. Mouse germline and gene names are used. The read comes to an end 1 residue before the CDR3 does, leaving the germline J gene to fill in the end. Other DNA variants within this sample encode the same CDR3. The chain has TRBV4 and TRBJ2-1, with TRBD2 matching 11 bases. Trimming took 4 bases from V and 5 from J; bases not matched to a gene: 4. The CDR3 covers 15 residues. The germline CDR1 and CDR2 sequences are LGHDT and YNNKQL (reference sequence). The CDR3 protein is CASSSGLGDDAEQFF. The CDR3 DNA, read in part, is TGTGCCAGCAGCTCGGGACTGGGGGACGATGCTGAGCAGTTC.

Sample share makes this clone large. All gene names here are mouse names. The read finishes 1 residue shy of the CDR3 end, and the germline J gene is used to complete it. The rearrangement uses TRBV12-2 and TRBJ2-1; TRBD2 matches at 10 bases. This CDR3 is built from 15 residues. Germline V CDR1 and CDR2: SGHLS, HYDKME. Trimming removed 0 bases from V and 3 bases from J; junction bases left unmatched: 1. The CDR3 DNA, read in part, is TGTGCCAGCTCTCTCCTGGGGGGGCGCTATGCTGAGCAGTTC. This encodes CASSLLGGRYAEQF. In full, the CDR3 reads CASSLLGGRYAEQFF. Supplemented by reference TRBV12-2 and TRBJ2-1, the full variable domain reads NSGVVQSPRYIIKGKGERSILKCIPISGHLSVAWYQQTQGQELKFFIQHYDKMERDKGNLPSRFSVQQFDDYHSEMNMSALELEDSAVYFCASSLLGGRYAEQFFGPGTRLTVL.

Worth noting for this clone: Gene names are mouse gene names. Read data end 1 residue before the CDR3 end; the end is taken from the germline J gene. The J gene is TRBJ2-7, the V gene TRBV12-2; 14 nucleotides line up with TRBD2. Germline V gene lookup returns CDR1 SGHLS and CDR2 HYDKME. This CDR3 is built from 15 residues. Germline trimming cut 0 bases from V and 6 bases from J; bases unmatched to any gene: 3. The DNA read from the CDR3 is TGTGCCAGCTCTCTCAGGGACTGGGGGGGCTTTGAACAGTAC. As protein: CASSLRDWGGFEQY. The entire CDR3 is CASSLRDWGGFEQYF.

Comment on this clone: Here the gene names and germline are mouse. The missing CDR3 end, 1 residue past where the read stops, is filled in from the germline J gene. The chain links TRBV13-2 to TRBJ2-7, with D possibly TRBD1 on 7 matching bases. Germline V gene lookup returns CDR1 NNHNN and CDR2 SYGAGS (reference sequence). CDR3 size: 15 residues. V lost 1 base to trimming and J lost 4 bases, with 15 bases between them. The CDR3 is CASGDPRQGLYEQYF. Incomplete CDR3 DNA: TGTGCCAGCGGTGATCCCCGACAGGGACTTTATGAACAGTAC.

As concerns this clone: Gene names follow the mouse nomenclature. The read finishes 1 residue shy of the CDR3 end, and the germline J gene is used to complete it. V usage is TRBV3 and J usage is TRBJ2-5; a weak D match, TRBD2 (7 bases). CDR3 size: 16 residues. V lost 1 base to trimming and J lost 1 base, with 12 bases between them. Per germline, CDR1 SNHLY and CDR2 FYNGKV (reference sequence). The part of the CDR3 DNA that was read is TGTGCCAGCAGCTTAGGAGGGGGGCGCCACCAAGACACCCAGTAC. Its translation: CASSLGGGRHQDTQY. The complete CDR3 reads CASSLGGGRHQDTQYF.

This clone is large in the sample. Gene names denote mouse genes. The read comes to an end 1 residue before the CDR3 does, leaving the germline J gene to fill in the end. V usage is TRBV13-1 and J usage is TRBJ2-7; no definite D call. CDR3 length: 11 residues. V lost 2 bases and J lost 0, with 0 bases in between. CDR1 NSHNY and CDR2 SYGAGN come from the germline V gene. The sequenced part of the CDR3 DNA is TGTGCCAGCAGTGACTCCTATGAACAGTAC. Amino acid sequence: CASSDSYEQY. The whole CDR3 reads CASSDSYEQYF.

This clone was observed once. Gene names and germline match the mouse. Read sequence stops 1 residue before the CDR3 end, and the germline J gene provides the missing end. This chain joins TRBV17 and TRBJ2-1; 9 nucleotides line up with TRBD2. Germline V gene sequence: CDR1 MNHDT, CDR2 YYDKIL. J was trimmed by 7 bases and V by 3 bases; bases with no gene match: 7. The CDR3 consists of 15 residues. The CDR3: CASSRWGGAGAEQFF. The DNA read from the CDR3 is TGTGCTAGCAGTAGGTGGGGGGGCGCGGGAGCTGAGCAGTTC.

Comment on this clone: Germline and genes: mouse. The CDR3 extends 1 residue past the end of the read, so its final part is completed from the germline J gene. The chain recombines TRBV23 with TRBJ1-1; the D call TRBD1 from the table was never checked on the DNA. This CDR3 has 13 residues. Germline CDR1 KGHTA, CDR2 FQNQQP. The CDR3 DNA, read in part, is TGCTCCAGCAGTCAATCAACAGACACAGAAGTCTTC. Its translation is CSSSQSTDTEVF. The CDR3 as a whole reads CSSSQSTDTEVFF.

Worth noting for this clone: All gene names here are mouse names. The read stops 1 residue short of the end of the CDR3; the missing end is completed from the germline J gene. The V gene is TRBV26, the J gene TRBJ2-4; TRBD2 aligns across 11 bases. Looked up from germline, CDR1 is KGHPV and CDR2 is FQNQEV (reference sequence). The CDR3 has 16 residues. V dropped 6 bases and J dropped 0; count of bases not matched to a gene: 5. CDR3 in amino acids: CASSLLGGPSQNTLYF. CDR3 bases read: TGTGCCAGCAGCCTACTGGGGGGGCCTAGTCAAAACACCTTGTAC.

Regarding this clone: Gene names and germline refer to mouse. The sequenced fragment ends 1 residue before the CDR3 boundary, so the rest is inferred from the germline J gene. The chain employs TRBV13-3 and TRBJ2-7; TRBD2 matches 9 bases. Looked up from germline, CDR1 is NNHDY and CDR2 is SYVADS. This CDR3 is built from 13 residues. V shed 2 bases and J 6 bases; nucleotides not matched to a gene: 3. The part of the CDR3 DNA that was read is TGTGCCAGCAGTGAGAGGGACTGGGTTGAACAGTAC. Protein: CASSERDWVEQY. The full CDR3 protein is CASSERDWVEQYF.

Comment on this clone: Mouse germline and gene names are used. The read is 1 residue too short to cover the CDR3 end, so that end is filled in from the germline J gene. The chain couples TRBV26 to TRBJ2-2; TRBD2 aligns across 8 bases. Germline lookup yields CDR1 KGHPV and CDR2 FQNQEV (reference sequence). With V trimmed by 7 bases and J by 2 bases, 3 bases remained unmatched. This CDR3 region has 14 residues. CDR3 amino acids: CASKDWANTGQLYF. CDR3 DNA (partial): TGTGCCAGCAAGGACTGGGCCAACACCGGGCAGCTCTAC.

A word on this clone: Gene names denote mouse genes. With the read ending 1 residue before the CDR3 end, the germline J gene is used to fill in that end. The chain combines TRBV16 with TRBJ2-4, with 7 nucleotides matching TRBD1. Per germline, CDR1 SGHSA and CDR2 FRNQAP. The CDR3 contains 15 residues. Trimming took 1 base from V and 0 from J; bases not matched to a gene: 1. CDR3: CASSLVTGSQNTLYF. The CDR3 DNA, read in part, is TGTGCAAGCAGCTTAGTGACAGGGAGTCAAAACACCTTGTAC. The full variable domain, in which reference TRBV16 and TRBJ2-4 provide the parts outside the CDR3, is NAGVIQTPRHKVTGKGQEATLWCEPISGHSAVFWYRQTIVQGLEFLTYFRNQAPIDDSGMPKERFSAQMPNQSHSTLKIQSTQPQDSAVYLCASSLVTGSQNTLYFGAGTRLSVL.

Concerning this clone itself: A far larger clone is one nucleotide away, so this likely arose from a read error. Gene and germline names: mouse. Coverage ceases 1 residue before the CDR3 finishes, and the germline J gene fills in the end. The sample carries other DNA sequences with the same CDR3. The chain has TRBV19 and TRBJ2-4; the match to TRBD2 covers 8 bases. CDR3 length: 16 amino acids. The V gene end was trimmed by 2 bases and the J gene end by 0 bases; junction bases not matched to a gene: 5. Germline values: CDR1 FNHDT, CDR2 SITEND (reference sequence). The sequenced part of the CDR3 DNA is TGTGCCAGCAGTATTGGGACTGGTTCTAGTCAAAACACCTTGTAC. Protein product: CASSIGTGSSQNTLY. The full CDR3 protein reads CASSIGTGSSQNTLYF.

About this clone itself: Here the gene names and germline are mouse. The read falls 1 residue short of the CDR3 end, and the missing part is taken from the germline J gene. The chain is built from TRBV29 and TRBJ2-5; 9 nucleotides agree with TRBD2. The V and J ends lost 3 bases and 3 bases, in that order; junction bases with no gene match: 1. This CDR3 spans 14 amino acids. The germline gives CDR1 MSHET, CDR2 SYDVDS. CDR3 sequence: CASSFTGGQDTQYF. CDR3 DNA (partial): TGTGCTAGCAGTTTCACTGGGGGGCAAGACACCCAGTAC.

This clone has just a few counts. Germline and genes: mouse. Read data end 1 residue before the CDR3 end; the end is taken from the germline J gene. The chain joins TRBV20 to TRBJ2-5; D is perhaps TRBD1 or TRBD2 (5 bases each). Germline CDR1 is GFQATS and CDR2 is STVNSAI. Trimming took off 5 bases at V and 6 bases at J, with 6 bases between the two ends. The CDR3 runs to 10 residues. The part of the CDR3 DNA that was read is TGTGGTGCTGGGGGTGACACCCAGTAC. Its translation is CGAGGDTQY. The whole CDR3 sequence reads CGAGGDTQYF.

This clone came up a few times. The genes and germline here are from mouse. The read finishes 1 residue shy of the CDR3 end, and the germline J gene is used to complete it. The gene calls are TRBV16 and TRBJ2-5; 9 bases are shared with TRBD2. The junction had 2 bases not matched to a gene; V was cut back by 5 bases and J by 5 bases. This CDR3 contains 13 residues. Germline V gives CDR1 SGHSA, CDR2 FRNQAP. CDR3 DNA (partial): TGTGCAAGCAGCCCCTGGGGGGGAGACACCCAGTAC. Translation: CASSPWGGDTQY. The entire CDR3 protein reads CASSPWGGDTQYF.